This TCR beta chain was observed in a study of blood T cell repertoires in COVID-19. Study-wide context: Specimens from acute and convalescent COVID-19 originated in the United States, Italy and Spain. The analysed material was cDNA or gDNA that came from T cells, B-cell-depleted T cells, or PBMCs.

Authors' processing steps: Reference gene primer amplification gave estimated nucleated cell counts. Assay used: immunoSEQ multiplex PCR; TCRdb lists only in-frame clones, some missing. Clone size and the V and J calls come from that table; the DNA yielded D and trimming. The table shows fewer than 250,000 clones, with about 93% occurring only once. This CDR3 is 13 amino acids long. CDR1 is GTSNPN, CDR2 SVGIG, per germline (reference sequence). V dropped 3 bases and J dropped 1; count of bases not matched to a gene: 2. The sample was peripheral blood. The J gene is TRBJ2-5, the V gene TRBV30; 7 nucleotides line up with TRBD1. This clonotype originated in a man aged 30 to 39 with COVID-19, enrolled during active disease. For the CDR3, the DNA is TGTGCCTGGAGCCGGGACAGCCAAGAGACCCAGTACTTC. Protein: CAWSRDSQETQYF.